The present TCR beta chain was sequenced within a study of OX40 agonist ivuxolimab in advanced cancers. Study background: With a range of 23 to 79, age averaged roughly 60 years, and around 80% were male.

For this clone: The antigen is undetermined.

Per the germline V gene, CDR1 is SGHDT and CDR2 is YYEEEE. The CDR3 is made up of 15 amino acids. With V trimmed by 4 bases and J by 0 bases, 4 bases remained unmatched. TCRdb keeps only in-frame clones here, not all; method: immunoSEQ multiplex PCR. The repertoire has approximately 70,000 clones, 85% to 95% of them found once; the top ten carry approximately 15%. Study results and caveats: On average, CD8+ T cells showed a greater number of expanded clones than CD4+.

This chain connects TRBV5-6 to TRBJ1-1; 9 bases align to TRBD1. This clonotype originated in an adult with an advanced solid tumor such as melanoma, head and neck, liver or kidney cancer. The sample consisted of CD4+ or CD8+ T cells sorted from blood, taken in a trial of the OX40 agonist ivuxolimab. CDR3 DNA sequence: TGTGCCAGCAGCGAAAGGGACAGGGTGAACACTGAAGCTTTCTTT. Amino acid sequence: CASSERDRVNTEAFF.